This note documents a single T cell receptor (beta chain) sequence. Its antigen is undetermined. This specimen comes from a study of OX40 agonist ivuxolimab in advanced cancers. Turning to the study itself: Patients undergoing dose escalation presented with hepatocellular carcinoma, melanoma, renal cell or head and neck cancer. There were three patients with partial responses, one having hepatocellular carcinoma and two cutaneous melanoma.

Using immunoSEQ multiplex PCR, the repertoire was profiled, and TCRdb retains in-frame clones only, with some absent. This sample has 40,000 to 45,000 clones, with about 88% found just once. Study results and limitations: The average count of expanded clones was higher among CD8+ T cells than among CD4+. Dose levels from 0.1 to 3.0 mg/kg saw CD4+ and CD8+ blood T cells expand clonally by week 6.

Germline-derived CDR1 and CDR2 are SGDLS and YYNGEE. This CDR3 contains 13 residues. Trimming left V 0 bases short and J 6 bases short, with 4 bases between. V is TRBV9 and J is TRBJ1-6, with D hard to call. The source was CD4+ or CD8+ T cells sorted from blood, collected in a trial of the OX40 agonist ivuxolimab. This TCR derives from an adult with an advanced solid tumor such as melanoma, head and neck, liver or kidney cancer. CDR3 region: CASSVESNSPLHF. DNA for the CDR3: TGTGCCAGCAGCGTAGAAAGTAATTCACCCCTCCACTTT.